The following is a T cell receptor (beta chain) sequence with its context. Produced via immunoSEQ multiplex PCR; TCRdb's table is partial and in-frame only. The sample carries roughly 300,000 clones, roughly 91% recorded once. Treatment reported: some 20 received Ad26.COV2.S at low or high dose, single or two shots; about 5 received placebo; per-sample allocation not given. Sampling took place 63 days after the first vaccine or placebo injection. The data originate from a study of Ad26.COV2.S vaccination and SARS-CoV-2 variants. Germline V lookup: CDR1 MDHEN, CDR2 SYDVKM. This CDR3 has 13 residues. With 4 bases removed from V and 5 bases from J, the gap between germline ends came to 9 bases.

The starting material was peripheral blood, obtained in a trial of Ad26.COV2.S vaccine versus placebo. This sequence joins TRBV28 and TRBJ1-5; no clear D gene. The receptor was derived from a person aged 18-60 years who received the Ad26.COV2.S COVID-19 vaccine or a placebo. CDR3 nucleotide sequence: TGTGCCAGCAGTTCTTATACGGATCAGCCCCAGCATTTT. Translated: CASSSYTDQPQHF.